These T cell receptor beta chains were read from a single sample in a study of OX40 agonist ivuxolimab in advanced cancers. Only in-frame clones appear in the TCRdb table, and some are missing; sequencing was by immunoSEQ multiplex PCR. Of some 90,000 clones detected, approximately 90% appear once; the ten largest clones hold 0.65% to 0.85%. The specimen comprised CD4+ or CD8+ T cells sorted from blood, sampled in a trial of the OX40 agonist ivuxolimab. The origin of the receptors is an adult with an advanced solid tumor such as melanoma, head and neck, liver or kidney cancer. Both conserved end residues are part of each CDR3. The order of the fields is clone size, D gene, J gene, V gene, CDR3 protein, CDR3 DNA. The D gene is left open where the match is weak. Size values are once, few and many counts, or a class for expanded clones, and some rows have none.

clone_size: once; d_call: -; j_call: TRBJ2-7; v_call: TRBV4-3; cdr3_aa: CASSQVRIGTTTNEQYF; cdr3_nt: TGCGCCAGCAGCCAAGTGAGGATAGGGACGACAACCAACGAGCAGTACTTC
clone_size: -; d_call: -; j_call: TRBJ1-3; v_call: TRBV19; cdr3_aa: CASSIQTGRSGNTIYF; cdr3_nt: TGTGCCAGTAGTATTCAAACAGGGCGCTCTGGAAACACCATATATTTT
clone_size: -; d_call: TRBD1; j_call: TRBJ1-1; v_call: TRBV19; cdr3_aa: CASRTGQGGAFF; cdr3_nt: TGTGCCAGTAGAACAGGACAGGGGGGAGCTTTCTTT
clone_size: -; d_call: -; j_call: TRBJ1-2; v_call: TRBV15; cdr3_aa: CATSRDLTAPYGYTF; cdr3_nt: TGTGCCACCAGCAGAGATTTAACAGCTCCTTATGGCTACACCTTC
clone_size: -; d_call: -; j_call: TRBJ2-3; v_call: TRBV7-2; cdr3_aa: CASSLDGWGTQYF; cdr3_nt: TGTGCCAGCAGCTTAGACGGGTGGGGTACGCAGTATTTT
clone_size: -; d_call: -; j_call: TRBJ2-2; v_call: TRBV11-3; cdr3_aa: CASSLDLGVTNTGELFF; cdr3_nt: TGTGCCAGCAGCTTAGATCTGGGAGTCACGAACACCGGGGAGCTGTTTTTT
clone_size: -; d_call: -; j_call: TRBJ2-7; v_call: TRBV7-9; cdr3_aa: CASSLGLTGAYEQYF; cdr3_nt: TGTGCCAGCAGCTTAGGTCTTACCGGGGCCTACGAGCAGTACTTC
clone_size: -; d_call: -; j_call: TRBJ1-6; v_call: TRBV2; cdr3_aa: CASSEAGDDSPLHF; cdr3_nt: TGTGCCAGCAGTGAAGCAGGGGACGATTCACCCCTCCACTTT
clone_size: -; d_call: -; j_call: TRBJ2-2; v_call: TRBV9; cdr3_aa: CASSVVGANTGELFF; cdr3_nt: TGTGCCAGCAGCGTAGTGGGGGCGAACACCGGGGAGCTGTTTTTT
clone_size: -; d_call: -; j_call: TRBJ1-5; v_call: TRBV2; cdr3_aa: CASKTGAGGNQPQHF; cdr3_nt: TGTGCCAGCAAGACGGGGGCGGGGGGCAATCAGCCCCAGCATTTT
clone_size: -; d_call: TRBD2; j_call: TRBJ2-1; v_call: TRBV7-3; cdr3_aa: CASSSGLAGGGEQFF; cdr3_nt: TGTGCCAGCAGCTCCGGACTAGCGGGAGGAGGTGAGCAGTTCTTC
clone_size: -; d_call: -; j_call: TRBJ1-5; v_call: TRBV30; cdr3_aa: CAWSRGSNQPQHF; cdr3_nt: TGTGCCTGGAGTCGTGGTAGCAATCAGCCCCAGCATTTT
clone_size: -; d_call: -; j_call: TRBJ2-1; v_call: TRBV6-5; cdr3_aa: CASSSRSNYNEQFF; cdr3_nt: TGTGCCAGCAGTTCCCGGTCCAACTACAATGAGCAGTTCTTC
clone_size: -; d_call: -; j_call: TRBJ1-1; v_call: TRBV6-5; cdr3_aa: CASSYSRGRTEAFF; cdr3_nt: TGTGCCAGCAGTTACTCGCGGGGGCGGACTGAAGCTTTCTTT
clone_size: -; d_call: -; j_call: TRBJ1-2; v_call: TRBV27; cdr3_aa: CASSLWAGGRGVNYGYTF; cdr3_nt: TGTGCCAGCAGTTTATGGGCCGGCGGTCGTGGGGTTAACTATGGCTACACCTTC
clone_size: once; d_call: -; j_call: TRBJ2-7; v_call: TRBV7-9; cdr3_aa: CASSFRDLSSYEQYF; cdr3_nt: TGTGCCAGCAGCTTTCGGGACTTGAGCTCCTACGAGCAGTACTTC
clone_size: -; d_call: -; j_call: TRBJ2-3; v_call: TRBV7-8; cdr3_aa: CASSSILRESTDTQYF; cdr3_nt: TGTGCCAGCAGCTCGATACTCAGGGAAAGCACAGATACGCAGTATTTT
clone_size: -; d_call: -; j_call: TRBJ1-2; v_call: TRBV18; cdr3_aa: CASSPGGRAVGYTF; cdr3_nt: TGTGCCAGCTCACCAGGGGGACGGGCGGTAGGCTACACCTTC
clone_size: -; d_call: -; j_call: TRBJ2-1; v_call: TRBV6-1; cdr3_aa: CASSEQPQGGNEQFF; cdr3_nt: TGTGCCAGCAGTGAACAGCCCCAGGGAGGCAATGAGCAGTTCTTC
clone_size: -; d_call: -; j_call: TRBJ1-5; v_call: TRBV6-1; cdr3_aa: CASIGAAIEQPQHF; cdr3_nt: TGTGCCAGCATTGGGGCAGCGATCGAACAGCCCCAGCATTTT
clone_size: -; d_call: -; j_call: TRBJ2-5; v_call: TRBV27; cdr3_aa: CASSFAEGETQYF; cdr3_nt: TGTGCCAGCAGTTTCGCGGAGGGGGAGACCCAGTACTTC
clone_size: -; d_call: -; j_call: TRBJ2-2; v_call: TRBV7-2; cdr3_aa: CASSLGRATGELFF; cdr3_nt: TGTGCCAGCAGCTTAGGCAGGGCCACCGGGGAGCTGTTTTTT
clone_size: -; d_call: TRBD1; j_call: TRBJ2-3; v_call: TRBV5-6; cdr3_aa: CASSLEGQGVSDTQYF; cdr3_nt: TGTGCCAGCAGCTTGGAGGGACAGGGGGTATCAGATACGCAGTATTTT
clone_size: -; d_call: -; j_call: TRBJ2-2; v_call: TRBV7-6; cdr3_aa: CASSLSTALGKAGELFF; cdr3_nt: TGTGCCAGCAGCTTAAGTACCGCCCTGGGGAAGGCCGGGGAGCTGTTTTTT
clone_size: -; d_call: TRBD1; j_call: TRBJ2-4; v_call: TRBV7-2; cdr3_aa: CASSTGQEGNIQYF; cdr3_nt: TGTGCCAGCAGCACCGGACAGGAAGGTAACATTCAGTACTTC
clone_size: -; d_call: TRBD1; j_call: TRBJ1-1; v_call: TRBV2; cdr3_aa: CASSEHRGPMNTEAFF; cdr3_nt: TGTGCCAGCAGTGAACACAGGGGCCCGATGAACACTGAAGCTTTCTTT
clone_size: -; d_call: -; j_call: TRBJ1-3; v_call: TRBV6-1; cdr3_aa: CASTWTEGNTIYF; cdr3_nt: TGTGCCAGCACCTGGACAGAGGGAAACACCATATATTTT
clone_size: -; d_call: -; j_call: TRBJ2-3; v_call: TRBV15; cdr3_aa: CATSSRGAGTDTQYF; cdr3_nt: TGTGCCACCAGCAGCAGGGGGGCGGGCACAGATACGCAGTATTTT
clone_size: -; d_call: TRBD1; j_call: TRBJ2-7; v_call: TRBV5-6; cdr3_aa: CASSYGQGGYEQYF; cdr3_nt: TGTGCCAGCAGCTATGGACAGGGGGGCTACGAGCAGTACTTC
clone_size: -; d_call: -; j_call: TRBJ1-6; v_call: TRBV6-5; cdr3_aa: CASSYSNLGTSPLHF; cdr3_nt: TGTGCCAGCAGTTACTCGAATCTAGGGACATCACCCCTCCACTTT
clone_size: few; d_call: -; j_call: TRBJ2-7; v_call: TRBV25-1; cdr3_aa: CASTGPASRLDDYEQYF; cdr3_nt: TGTGCCAGCACCGGGCCAGCCTCGCGGCTTGACGACTACGAGCAGTACTTC
clone_size: -; d_call: -; j_call: TRBJ2-5; v_call: TRBV6-6; cdr3_aa: CASSYKRPETQYF; cdr3_nt: TGTGCCAGCAGCTATAAACGCCCGGAGACCCAGTACTTC
clone_size: -; d_call: TRBD2; j_call: TRBJ2-1; v_call: TRBV6-1; cdr3_aa: CASSEGGVRNEQFF; cdr3_nt: TGTGCCAGCAGTGAGGGGGGGGTTAGGAATGAGCAGTTCTTC
clone_size: once; d_call: -; j_call: TRBJ1-1; v_call: TRBV7-2; cdr3_aa: CASSPFDTEAFF; cdr3_nt: TGTGCCAGCAGCCCATTTGATACTGAAGCTTTCTTT